The source of this T cell receptor (beta chain) is a study of cytomegalovirus exposure and HLA in healthy donors. Germline values: CDR1 LGHNT, CDR2 FRNRAP. CDR3 length: 16 amino acids. V lost 0 bases, J lost 10 bases, and 19 bases lay in between. The PCR ran on 60 Vbeta and 13 Jbeta primers. TCRdb's copy holds only in-frame clones and misses some; the assay was immunoSEQ multiplex PCR. The sample gives more than 150,000 clones, 65% to 85% of which show up once; less than 1.5% is in the top ten. Worth noting for this clone: Its antigen is not known.

General observations from the study: After further analysis at a later stage, 16,951 TCR beta sequences were associated with HLA alleles at 0.05 false discovery rate. An analysis that came later showed most CMV-associated TCR beta chains appearing HLA-restricted. There were fewer than 200 TCR beta chains listed as cytomegalovirus-associated.

The specimen was PBMCs. The receptor's source is a girl aged 5-17 years in good health and CMV-seropositive. The V and J genes are TRBV12-5 and TRBJ2-1, with D possibly matching TRBD1 (6 bases). The CDR3 bases are TGTGCTAGTGGTTTGGTACCGGGCCCCCAGGGGCTCGAGCAGTTCTTC. Translated, it gives CASGLVPGPQGLEQFF.